What follows are 15 T cell receptor beta chains derived from one specimen sequenced in a study of regulatory T cells in long-lasting Graves disease. Through Arm-PCR of CDR3 regions and iRepertoire HTBI primers, TCR beta libraries were built. From the multiplex PCR reads, TCRdb called clonotypes with MiXCR, one entry per CDR3 protein. Among 450,000 or so distinct CDR3 sequences listed, around 20% were seen once. The time point: persistent/refractory GD, antithyroid drugs over 5 years with positive TRAb. PBMCs were the source of the RNA used for TCR sequencing. The sequences come from peripheral blood mononuclear cells (PBMCs), collected when the disease was refractory, from a patient treated with antithyroid drugs. These receptors originate from a female donor with Graves disease.

The chain combines TRBV9 with TRBJ2-7, with D perhaps TRBD1 or TRBD2 (6 bases each). The CDR3 runs to 15 residues. Germline V gene sequence: CDR1 SGDLS, CDR2 YYNGEE. Trimming took 3 bases from V and 1 from J, leaving 14 bases between them. The CDR3 nucleotides read TGTGCCAGCAGCGGGGGGCGGGACACATCCTACGAGCAGTACTTC. As protein: CASSGGRDTSYEQYF.

This clonotype occurred a few times. V gene TRBV29-1 combines with J gene TRBJ1-1, with TRBD1 as a possible D gene (5 bases). The length of the CDR3 is 12 residues. CDR1 and CDR2 (germline): SQVTM, ANQGSEA. CDR3 amino acids: CGGGLPNTEAFF. As DNA, the CDR3 is TGCGGGGGAGGGCTCCCGAACACTGAAGCTTTCTTT.

The table lists this clonotype with a few counts. The CDR3 nucleotides read TGTGCCAGCAGTTACTTTGAACCGGGACAGGGCAACTATGGCTACACCTTC. Protein: CASSYFEPGQGNYGYTF. This chain joins TRBV6-2 or TRBV6-3 and TRBJ1-2; 9 bases agree with TRBD1. Germline V gene lookup returns CDR1 MNHEY and CDR2 SVGEGT. CDR3 length: 17 residues. Unmatched junction bases numbered 8, after V lost 1 base and J lost 2 bases.

This clonotype has only a few counts. The chain joins TRBV6-6 to TRBJ2-7; 8 bases are a match to TRBD1. The germline gives CDR1 MNHNY, CDR2 SVGAGI (reference sequence). The CDR3 spans 15 residues. The V segment lost 0 bases and the J segment 5 bases; nucleotides outside the gene matches: 6. CDR3 DNA: TGTGCCAGCAGTTACTCGGGCCAGGGGGCCGACGAGCAGTACTTC. This gives the protein CASSYSGQGADEQYF.

In its sample, this clonotype was seen a few times. This chain uses TRBV7-9 with TRBJ1-2; unclear D gene. The CDR3 extends over 12 amino acids. Trimming pared 4 bases from V and 4 bases from J, leaving 7 bases between. Germline-derived CDR1 and CDR2 are SEHNR and FQNEAQ (reference sequence). CDR3 coding DNA: TGTGCCAGCAGCTCGCAGTTCTATGGCTACACCTTC. Protein sequence: CASSSQFYGYTF.

A note on this clonotype: Possible read error: a much larger clone is one base away. This rearrangement joins TRBV6-4 to TRBJ1-1; 9 positions match TRBD1. Losses at the gene ends were 6 bases for V and 10 bases for J; bases not matched to a gene: 15. The CDR3 runs 15 residues. Germline V gene sequence: CDR1 MRHNA, CDR2 SNTAGT. Here the CDR3 reads CASRATGTGIPVAFF. Here the CDR3 DNA reads TGTGCCAGCAGAGCGACCGGGACAGGGATCCCTGTAGCTTTCTTT.

Ten or more counts support this clonotype. The chain carries TRBV2 and TRBJ1-2; D is ambiguous. V was shortened by 6 bases and J by 4 bases, with 9 bases between the two germline ends. The CDR3 runs 12 residues. CDR1 and CDR2 from the germline V gene are SNHLY and FYNNEI. The CDR3 protein is CASREQPYGYTF. CDR3 DNA: TGTGCCAGCAGGGAACAACCCTATGGCTACACCTTC.

This clonotype appeared many times. The V and J genes are TRBV11-2 and TRBJ1-2; D gene uncertain. The V end lost 4 bases, the J end lost 7 bases, and 13 bases lay between the germline ends. This CDR3 has 13 amino acids. The V gene's germline CDR1 is SGHAT and CDR2 FQNNGV. The CDR3 DNA reads as TGTGCCAGCAGCTCCGGCTGGGGAGGTGGCTACACCTTC. This sequence encodes CASSSGWGGGYTF. The full variable domain, its missing parts supplied by reference TRBV11-2 and TRBJ1-2, is EAGVAQSPRYKIIEKRQSVAFWCNPISGHATLYWYQQILGQGPKLLIQFQNNGVVDDSQLPKDRFSAERLKGVDSTLKIQPAKLEDSAVYLCASSSGWGGGYTFGSGTRLTVV.

This chain joins TRBV28 and TRBJ2-7; perhaps TRBD2 as D (6 bases). The CDR3 runs 16 residues. V was shortened by 4 bases and J by 4 bases, with 20 bases between the two germline ends. The V gene's germline CDR1 is MDHEN and CDR2 SYDVKM. CDR3 DNA: TGTGCCAGCAGTTCTTACCGGGACTCAAAAACATACGAGCAGTACTTC. Translation gives CASSSYRDSKTYEQYF.

This clonotype was counted only a few times. The chain joins TRBV12-3 or TRBV12-4 to TRBJ2-1; TRBD2 matches at 7 bases. V was clipped by 7 bases and J by 4 bases; unmatched bases: 13. The CDR3 is 16 residues long. CDR3 amino acids: CASTPRGGREYNEQFF. The CDR3 DNA reads TGTGCCAGCACCCCTCGGGGCGGGAGAGAGTACAATGAGCAGTTCTTC.

This clonotype came up many times. The chain couples TRBV20-1 to TRBJ1-2; D possibly corresponds to TRBD1 (5 bases). V was clipped by 6 bases and J by 8 bases, with 13 bases between them. The CDR3 runs to 11 residues. Germline loops: CDR1 DFQATT, CDR2 SNEGSKA (reference sequence). This CDR3 reads CSAGSGYGYTF. The CDR3 region has the DNA TGCAGTGCCGGTTCAGGGTACGGCTACACCTTC.

As to this clonotype: A single base separates this from a much larger clone, so it may be a read error. The chain's CDR3 is CASGIGRAKNTEAFF. DNA for the CDR3: TGTGCCAGCGGCATAGGGCGAGCAAAAAACACTGAAGCTTTCTTT. The chain is built from TRBV7-2 and TRBJ1-1; D is unresolved. The CDR3 length is 15 residues. Trimming pared 8 bases from V and 2 bases from J, leaving 18 bases between. CDR1 and CDR2 from the germline V gene are SGHTA and FQGNSA.

This clonotype was seen a few times. V is TRBV6-5 and J is TRBJ1-6; TRBD1 is a possible D gene (6 bases). From germline, CDR1 is MNHEY and CDR2 SVGAGI. The CDR3 sequence is 17 residues long. Trimming took 4 bases from V and 0 from J, leaving 13 bases between them. The CDR3 loop reads CASSSSRGGSYNSPLHF. In nucleotides, the CDR3 is TGTGCCAGCAGTTCCTCGAGGGGGGGCTCCTATAATTCACCCCTCCACTTT.

The chain carries TRBV2 and TRBJ2-2; D remains ambiguous. Germline values: CDR1 SNHLY, CDR2 FYNNEI. CDR3 length: 15 residues. V shed 6 bases and J shed 1 base, with 12 bases lying between them. As DNA, the CDR3 is TGTGCCAGCAGAAACCGGACGGGGAACACCGGGGAGCTGTTTTTT. Its protein is CASRNRTGNTGELFF.

This chain links TRBV20-1 with TRBJ2-6, with TRBD2 as a possible D gene (7 bases). From germline, CDR1 is DFQATT and CDR2 SNEGSKA (reference sequence). V dropped 5 bases and J dropped 5 bases, with 22 bases sitting between them. This CDR3 comprises 17 residues. The CDR3 DNA reads TGCAGTGCTGGGGGGGGCTTCTCCCTTAGTCGGGCCAACGTCCTGACTTTC. It specifies CSAGGGFSLSRANVLTF.